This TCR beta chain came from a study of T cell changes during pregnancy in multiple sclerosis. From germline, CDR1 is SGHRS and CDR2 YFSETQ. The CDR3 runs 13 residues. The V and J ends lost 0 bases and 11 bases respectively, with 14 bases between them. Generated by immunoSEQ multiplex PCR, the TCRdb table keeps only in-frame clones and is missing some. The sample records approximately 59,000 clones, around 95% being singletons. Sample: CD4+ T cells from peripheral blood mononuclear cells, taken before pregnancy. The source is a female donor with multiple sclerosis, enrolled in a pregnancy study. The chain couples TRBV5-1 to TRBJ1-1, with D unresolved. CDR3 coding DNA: TGCGCCAGCAGCTTGGGTGGCGGCTTGTGGGCTTTCTTT. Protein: CASSLGGGLWAFF.